This T cell receptor beta chain was identified during a study of ipilimumab plus nivolumab after autologous stem cell transplantation. Turning to the study itself: Myeloma cases were transplant-naive high-risk or relapsed within 3 years post first autologous transplant.

Ipilimumab, 1 mg/kg, started 14 to 28 days after autologous transplant. Dosing: nivolumab 3 mg/kg IV, weeks 1, 4, 7, 10, then every two weeks to week 26. J was trimmed by 3 bases and V by 5 bases; bases with no gene match: 10. The CDR3 extends over 16 amino acids. Germline assignment: CDR1 SGHTA and CDR2 FQGNSA. TCRdb's copy holds only in-frame clones and misses some; the assay was immunoSEQ multiplex PCR. The sample includes fewer than 45,000 clones, 85% to 95% of them seen just once. The chain recombines TRBV7-2 with TRBJ2-3; 8 bases map to TRBD1. This receptor was obtained from a male donor with multiple myeloma. This specimen consisted of PBMCs, obtained in a trial of ipilimumab plus nivolumab as post-transplant consolidation. The CDR3 is CASSPPGGADTDTQYF. The CDR3 nucleotides are TGTGCCAGCAGCCCCCCAGGGGGCGCGGATACAGATACGCAGTATTTT.